Sequencing of this T cell receptor beta chain was carried out in a study of blood T cell repertoires in COVID-19. Study context: The United States, Italy and Spain provided the acute and convalescent COVID-19 samples.

Per the study methods: Amplification from reference gene primers served as the basis for estimated nucleated cell counts. Clones were sequenced by immunoSEQ multiplex PCR, and TCRdb holds only the in-frame ones, with some missing. That table supplies the V and J calls and clone size; D and trimming were determined from the DNA. The sample lists over 150,000 clones; 70% to 90% were seen once. Seattle researchers signed up patients amid active infection and tracked them longitudinally. Germline CDR1 and CDR2: SGDLS and YYNGEE. There are 17 residues in the CDR3. With V trimmed by 4 bases and J by 4 bases, 10 bases remained unmatched.

The clonotype was recovered from a woman older than 75 with COVID-19, enrolled during active disease. The chain links TRBV9 to TRBJ2-2, with 10 positions matching TRBD2. The source material was peripheral blood. CDR3 DNA: TGTGCCAGCAGCCCCGGAGGTACTAGCGGGATCACCGGGGAGCTGTTTTTT. Protein sequence: CASSPGGTSGITGELFF.